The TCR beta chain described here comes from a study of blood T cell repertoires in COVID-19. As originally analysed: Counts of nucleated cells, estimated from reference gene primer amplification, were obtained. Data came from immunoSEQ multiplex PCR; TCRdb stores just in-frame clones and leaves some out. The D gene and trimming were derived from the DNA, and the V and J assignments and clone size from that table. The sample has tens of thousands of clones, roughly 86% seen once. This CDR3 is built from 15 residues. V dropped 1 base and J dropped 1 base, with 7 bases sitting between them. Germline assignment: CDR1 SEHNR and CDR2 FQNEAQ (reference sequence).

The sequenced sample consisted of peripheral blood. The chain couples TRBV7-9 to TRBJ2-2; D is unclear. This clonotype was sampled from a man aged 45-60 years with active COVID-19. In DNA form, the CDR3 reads TGTGCCAGCAGCTTAGGACAAATGAACACCGGGGAGCTGTTTTTT. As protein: CASSLGQMNTGELFF.